These T cell receptor beta chains were read from a single sample in a study of low-dose radiotherapy and immunotherapy resistance in tumors. TCRdb reanalysed the reads using MiXCR and keeps one entry per CDR3 protein. Of tens of thousands of distinct CDR3 sequences listed, approximately 12% were seen once; the top ten hold 6.2%. The sequences come from PBMCs, collected before treatment. The receptors were gathered from a female donor with ovarian cancer. The CDR3 runs from the conserved cysteine through the conserved F or W. A D gene is named only where the DNA matches it firmly. The size of a clone is reported for some rows only, either as once, few or many, or as a class for expanded clones.

D gene | CDR3 length | J gene | clone size | V gene | CDR3 DNA | CDR3 protein
. | 14 | TRBJ1-2 | . | TRBV6-5 | TGTGCCAGCGGCGACAACGAAGGGGCTAGGGGCTACACCTTC | CASGDNEGARGYTF
. | 13 | TRBJ2-3 | few | TRBV3-1 | TGTGCCAGCAGCCAAGGCCGGGGAGATACGCAGTATTTT | CASSQGRGDTQYF
. | 13 | TRBJ2-7 | . | TRBV6-8 | TGTGCCAGCAGTGCCGCGAGCTCCTACGAGCAGTACTTC | CASSAASSYEQYF
TRBD2 | 15 | TRBJ2-1 | many | TRBV6-5 | TGTGCCAGCAGCTTTAGCGGGAGGCGCTACAATGAGCAGTTCTTC | CASSFSGRRYNEQFF
TRBD2 | 15 | TRBJ2-1 | once | TRBV6-6 | TGTGCCAGCAGTACAGCGGGAGGTAACTACAATGAGCAGTTCTTC | CASSTAGGNYNEQFF
TRBD2 | 14 | TRBJ2-7 | many | TRBV12-3/TRBV12-4 | TGTGCCAGCAGCTTGGGGGGGAGCTCCTACGAGCAGTACTTC | CASSLGGSSYEQYF
. | 11 | TRBJ2-1 | many | TRBV12-3/TRBV12-4 | TGTGCCAGCAGTTCGAAGAATGAGCAGTTCTTC | CASSSKNEQFF
TRBD1 | 14 | TRBJ2-7 | . | TRBV7-3 | TGTGTCAGCAGCCCCGGGACAGGGGTCTACGAGCAGTACTTC | CVSSPGTGVYEQYF
TRBD1 | 14 | TRBJ1-2 | many | TRBV12-3/TRBV12-4 | TGTGCCAGCAGGCGCGACAGGGGGAACTATGGCTACACCTTC | CASRRDRGNYGYTF
. | 17 | TRBJ1-6 | many | TRBV7-9 | TGTGCCAGCAGCAAGAATCCAGTGAGCTCCTATAATTCACCCCTCCACTTT | CASSKNPVSSYNSPLHF
TRBD2 | 15 | TRBJ2-1 | . | TRBV3-1 | TGTGCCAGCAGCCAGGGACTAGCGGGGGCCAATGAGCAGTTCTTC | CASSQGLAGANEQFF
. | 17 | TRBJ2-1 | few | TRBV12-5 | TGTGCTAGTGGTTTGGTAGTCGCTGGCAGGGCGGCTAATGAGCAGTTCTTC | CASGLVVAGRAANEQFF
. | 14 | TRBJ2-1 | few | TRBV18 | TGTGCCAGCTCACCCCACTCCATAGCGGATGAGCAGTTCTTC | CASSPHSIADEQFF
. | 14 | TRBJ2-1 | many | TRBV5-1 | TGCGCCAGCAGCTTTTCGGCGGGAAGTAATGAGCAGTTCTTC | CASSFSAGSNEQFF
. | 12 | TRBJ2-7 | many | TRBV30 | TGTGCCTGGAATGACCGACACTACGAGCAGTACTTC | CAWNDRHYEQYF
. | 15 | TRBJ2-2 | many | TRBV19 | TGTGCCAGTAGTATAGGTCGAGGGAGTACCGGGGAGCTGTTTTTT | CASSIGRGSTGELFF
TRBD2 | 15 | TRBJ2-3 | many | TRBV11-2 | TGTGCCAGCAGCACGTTAGCGGGGGCGGCAGATACGCAGTATTTT | CASSTLAGAADTQYF
. | 14 | TRBJ1-6 | many | TRBV9 | TGTGCCAGCAGCGGGCCCTGGGGGGATTCACCCCTCCACTTT | CASSGPWGDSPLHF
. | 14 | TRBJ2-7 | many | TRBV3-1 | TGTGCCAGCAGCCAAGCGGGGGTACCCGTCGAGCAGTACTTC | CASSQAGVPVEQYF
. | 15 | TRBJ2-1 | many | TRBV19 | TGTGCCAGTAGTACCTTTTCAAGCTCCTACAATGAGCAGTTCTTC | CASSTFSSSYNEQFF
. | 13 | TRBJ2-3 | many | TRBV5-1 | TGCGCCAGCAGCGCGGAGGTACGGGATACGCAGTATTTT | CASSAEVRDTQYF
. | 15 | TRBJ1-5 | many | TRBV30 | TGTGCCTGGAGCCGGGACGTTGGTATGAATCAGCCCCAGCATTTT | CAWSRDVGMNQPQHF
. | 14 | TRBJ2-2 | many | TRBV10-1 | TGCGCCAGCAGTTGGCAGGGGAACACCGGGGAGCTGTTTTTT | CASSWQGNTGELFF